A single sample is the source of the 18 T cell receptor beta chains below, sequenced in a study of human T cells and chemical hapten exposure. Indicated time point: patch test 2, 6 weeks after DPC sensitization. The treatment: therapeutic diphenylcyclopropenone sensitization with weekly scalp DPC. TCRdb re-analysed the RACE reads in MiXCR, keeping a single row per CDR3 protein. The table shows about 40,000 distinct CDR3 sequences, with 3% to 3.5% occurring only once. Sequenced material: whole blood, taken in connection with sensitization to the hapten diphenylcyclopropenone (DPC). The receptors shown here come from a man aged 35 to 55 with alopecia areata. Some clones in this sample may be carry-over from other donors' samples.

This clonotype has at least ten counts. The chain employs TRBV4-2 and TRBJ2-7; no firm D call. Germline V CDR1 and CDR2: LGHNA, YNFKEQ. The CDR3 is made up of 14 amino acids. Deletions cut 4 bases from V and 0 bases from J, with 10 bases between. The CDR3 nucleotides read TGTGCCAGCAGCCCCTCCGGGCGCTCCTACGAGCAGTACTTC. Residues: CASSPSGRSYEQYF.

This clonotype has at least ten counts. DNA for the CDR3: TGTGCCAGCAGTTTGGGAGGATATCAAGAGACCCAGTACTTC. Amino acids: CASSLGGYQETQYF. V gene TRBV28 combines with J gene TRBJ2-5; a possible D gene is TRBD2 (6 bases). This CDR3 is 14 amino acids long. Germline-derived CDR1 and CDR2 are MDHEN and SYDVKM. Trimming stripped 3 bases from V and 2 bases from J, with 10 bases between.

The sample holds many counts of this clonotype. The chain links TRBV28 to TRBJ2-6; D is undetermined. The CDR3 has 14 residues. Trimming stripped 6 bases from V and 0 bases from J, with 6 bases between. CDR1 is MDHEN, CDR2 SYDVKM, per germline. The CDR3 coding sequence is TGTGCCAGCAGCCCCTTCTCTGGGGCCAACGTCCTGACTTTC. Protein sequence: CASSPFSGANVLTF.

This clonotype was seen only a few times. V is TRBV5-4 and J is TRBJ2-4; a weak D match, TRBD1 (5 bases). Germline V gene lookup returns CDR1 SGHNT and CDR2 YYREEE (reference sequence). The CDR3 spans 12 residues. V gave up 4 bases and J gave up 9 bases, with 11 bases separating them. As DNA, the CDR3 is TGTGCCAGCAGCCCAGACAGTGGCATTCAGTACTTC. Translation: CASSPDSGIQYF.

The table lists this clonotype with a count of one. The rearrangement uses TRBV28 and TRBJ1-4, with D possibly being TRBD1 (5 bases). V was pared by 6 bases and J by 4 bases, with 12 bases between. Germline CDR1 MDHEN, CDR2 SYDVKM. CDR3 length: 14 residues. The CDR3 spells CASRGPINNEKLFF. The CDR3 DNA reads TGTGCCAGCAGGGGACCTATTAATAATGAAAAACTGTTTTTT.

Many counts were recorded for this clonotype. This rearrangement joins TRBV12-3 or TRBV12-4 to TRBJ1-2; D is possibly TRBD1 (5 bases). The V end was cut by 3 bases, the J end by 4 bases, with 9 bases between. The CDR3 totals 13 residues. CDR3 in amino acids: CASSLGVSYGYTF. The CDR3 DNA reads TGTGCCAGCAGTTTGGGGGTTAGCTATGGCTACACCTTC.

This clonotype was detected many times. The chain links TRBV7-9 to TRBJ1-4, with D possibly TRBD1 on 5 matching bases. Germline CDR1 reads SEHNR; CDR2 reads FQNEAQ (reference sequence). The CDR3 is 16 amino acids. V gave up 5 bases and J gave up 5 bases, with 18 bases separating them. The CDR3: CASSLHEGHPNEKLFF. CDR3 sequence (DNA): TGTGCCAGCAGCCTTCACGAGGGGCACCCCAATGAAAAACTGTTTTTT.

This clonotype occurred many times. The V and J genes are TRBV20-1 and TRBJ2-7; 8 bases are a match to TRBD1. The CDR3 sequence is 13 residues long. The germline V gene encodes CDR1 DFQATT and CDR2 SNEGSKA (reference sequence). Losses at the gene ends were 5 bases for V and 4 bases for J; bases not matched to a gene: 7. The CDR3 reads CSASGQGIYEQYF. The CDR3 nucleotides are TGCAGTGCTTCAGGACAGGGAATTTACGAGCAGTACTTC.

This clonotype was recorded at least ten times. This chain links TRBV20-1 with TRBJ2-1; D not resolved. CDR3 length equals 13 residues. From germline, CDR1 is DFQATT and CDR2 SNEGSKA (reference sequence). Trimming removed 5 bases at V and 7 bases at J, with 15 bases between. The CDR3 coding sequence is TGCAGTGCTCCTAGGGCTGATGGAAATGAGCAGTTCTTC. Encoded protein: CSAPRADGNEQFF.

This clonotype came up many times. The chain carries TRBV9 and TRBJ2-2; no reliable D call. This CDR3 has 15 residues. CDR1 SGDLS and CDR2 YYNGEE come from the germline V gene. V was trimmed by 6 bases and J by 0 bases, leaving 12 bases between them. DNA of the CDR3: TGTGCCAGCACCGACCGATATTCGAACACCGGGGAGCTGTTTTTT. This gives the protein CASTDRYSNTGELFF.

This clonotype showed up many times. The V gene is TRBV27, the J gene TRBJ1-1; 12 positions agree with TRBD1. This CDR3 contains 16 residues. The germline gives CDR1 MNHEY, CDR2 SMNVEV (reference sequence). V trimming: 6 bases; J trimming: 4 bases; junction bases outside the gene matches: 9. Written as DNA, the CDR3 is TGTGCCAGCAGCCCATGGGGACAGGGGGCGGTCACTGAAGCTTTCTTT. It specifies CASSPWGQGAVTEAFF.

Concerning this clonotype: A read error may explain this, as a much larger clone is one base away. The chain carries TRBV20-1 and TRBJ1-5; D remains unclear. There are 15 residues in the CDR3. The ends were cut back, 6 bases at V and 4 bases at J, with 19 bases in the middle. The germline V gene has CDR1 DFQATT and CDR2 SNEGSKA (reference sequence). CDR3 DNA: TGCAGTGCCGCGGTTTCTGGGATAGTTAATCAGCCCCAGCATTTT. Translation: CSAAVSGIVNQPQHF.

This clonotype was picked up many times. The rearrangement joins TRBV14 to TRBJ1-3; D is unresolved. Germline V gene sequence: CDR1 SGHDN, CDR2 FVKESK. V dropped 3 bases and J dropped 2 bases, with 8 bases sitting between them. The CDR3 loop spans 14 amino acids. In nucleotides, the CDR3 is TGTGCCAGCAGCCAGGGGATTGCTGGAAACACCATATATTTT. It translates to CASSQGIAGNTIYF.

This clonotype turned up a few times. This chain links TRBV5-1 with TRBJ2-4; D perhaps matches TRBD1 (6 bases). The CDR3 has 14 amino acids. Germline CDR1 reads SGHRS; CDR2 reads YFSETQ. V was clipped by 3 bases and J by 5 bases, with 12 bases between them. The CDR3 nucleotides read TGCGCCAGCAGCTCAGGGGAGCTAGAAAACATTCAGTACTTC. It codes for CASSSGELENIQYF.

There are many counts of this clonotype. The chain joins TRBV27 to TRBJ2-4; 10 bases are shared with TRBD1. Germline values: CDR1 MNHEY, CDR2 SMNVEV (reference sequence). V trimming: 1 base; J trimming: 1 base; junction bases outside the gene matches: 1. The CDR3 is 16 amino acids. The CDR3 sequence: CASSLLGQGAKNIQYF. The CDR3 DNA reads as TGTGCCAGCAGTTTATTGGGACAGGGGGCCAAAAACATTCAGTACTTC.

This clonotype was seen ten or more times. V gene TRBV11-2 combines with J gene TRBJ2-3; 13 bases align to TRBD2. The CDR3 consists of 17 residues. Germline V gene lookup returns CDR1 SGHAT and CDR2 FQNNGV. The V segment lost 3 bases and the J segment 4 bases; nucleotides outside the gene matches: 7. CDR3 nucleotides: TGTGCCAGCAGCTTCCGGACTAGCGGGAGCCGGCCAGATACGCAGTATTTT. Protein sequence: CASSFRTSGSRPDTQYF.

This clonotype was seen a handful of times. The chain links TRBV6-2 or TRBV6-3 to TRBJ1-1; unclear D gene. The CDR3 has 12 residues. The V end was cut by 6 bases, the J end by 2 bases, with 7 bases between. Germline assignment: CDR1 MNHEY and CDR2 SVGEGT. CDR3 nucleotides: TGTGCCAGCAGGGACGGTAACACTGAAGCTTTCTTT. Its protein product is CASRDGNTEAFF.

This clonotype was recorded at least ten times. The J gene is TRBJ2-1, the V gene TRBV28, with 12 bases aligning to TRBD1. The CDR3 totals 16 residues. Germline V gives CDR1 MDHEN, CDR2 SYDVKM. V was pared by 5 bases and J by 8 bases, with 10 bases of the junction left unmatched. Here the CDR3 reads CASSPFGTGGSYEQFF. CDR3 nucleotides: TGTGCCAGCAGTCCCTTTGGGACAGGGGGCTCTTATGAGCAGTTCTTC.